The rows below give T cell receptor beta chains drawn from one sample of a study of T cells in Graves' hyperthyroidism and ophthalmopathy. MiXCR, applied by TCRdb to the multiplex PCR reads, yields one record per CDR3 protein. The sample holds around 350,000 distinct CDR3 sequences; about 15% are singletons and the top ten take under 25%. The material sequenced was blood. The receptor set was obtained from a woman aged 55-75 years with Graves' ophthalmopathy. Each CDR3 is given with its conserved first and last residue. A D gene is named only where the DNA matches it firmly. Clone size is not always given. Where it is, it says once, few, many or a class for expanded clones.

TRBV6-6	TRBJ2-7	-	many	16	CASSYSPADTSYEQYF	TGTGCCAGCAGTTACAGCCCGGCGGACACATCCTACGAGCAGTACTTC
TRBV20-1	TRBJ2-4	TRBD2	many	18	CSAGGTSGRVLAKNIQYF	TGCAGTGCTGGGGGGACTAGCGGGAGGGTCCTAGCCAAAAACATTCAGTACTTC
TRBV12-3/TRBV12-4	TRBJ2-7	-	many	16	CASSPPGRVGDYEQYF	TGTGCCAGCAGCCCCCCCGGAAGGGTGGGTGATTACGAGCAGTACTTC
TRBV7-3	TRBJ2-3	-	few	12	CASSLNRDAQYF	TGTGCCAGCAGCCTGAATCGAGATGCGCAGTATTTT
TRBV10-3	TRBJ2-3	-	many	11	CAISDSDTQYF	TGTGCCATCAGTGATTCAGATACGCAGTATTTT
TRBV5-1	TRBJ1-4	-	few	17	CASSLVGRTGTNEKLFF	TGCGCCAGCAGCTTGGTGGGACGGACTGGGACTAATGAAAAACTGTTTTTT
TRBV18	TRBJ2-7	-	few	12	CASSPGGWEQYF	TGTGCCAGCTCACCGGGGGGATGGGAGCAGTACTTC
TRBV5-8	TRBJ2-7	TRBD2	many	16	CASRRPGLAGFYEQYF	TGTGCCAGCCGCCGGCCGGGACTAGCGGGATTTTACGAGCAGTACTTC
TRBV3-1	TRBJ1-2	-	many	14	CASSRISSNYGYTF	TGTGCCAGCAGCCGAATCAGTTCTAACTATGGCTACACCTTC
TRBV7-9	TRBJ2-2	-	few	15	CASSLAWPYTGELFF	TGTGCCAGCAGCTTAGCGTGGCCTTACACCGGGGAGCTGTTTTTT
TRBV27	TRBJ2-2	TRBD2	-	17	CASSSRLAGGLAGELFF	TGTGCCAGCAGTTCAAGACTAGCGGGAGGGCTGGCCGGGGAGCTGTTTTTT
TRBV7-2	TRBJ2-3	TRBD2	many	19	CASSLVVLAGGVSTDTQYF	TGTGCCAGCAGCTTAGTAGTTCTAGCGGGAGGGGTTAGCACAGATACGCAGTATTTT
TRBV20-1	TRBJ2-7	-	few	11	CSASKAYEQYF	TGCAGTGCTAGTAAAGCCTACGAGCAGTACTTC
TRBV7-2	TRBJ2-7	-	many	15	CASSLAKGRGYEQYF	TGTGCCAGCAGCTTAGCAAAGGGACGGGGCTACGAGCAGTACTTC
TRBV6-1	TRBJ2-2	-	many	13	CASSSRGPGELFF	TGTGCCAGCAGTTCCAGGGGCCCCGGGGAGCTGTTTTTT
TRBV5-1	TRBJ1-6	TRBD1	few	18	CASQGQAYGGSYNSPLHF	TGCGCCAGCCAGGGACAGGCTTATGGTGGCTCCTATAATTCACCCCTCCACTTT
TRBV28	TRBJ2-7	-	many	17	CASSHRPGQGGFPEQYF	TGTGCCAGCAGCCATAGGCCCGGACAGGGAGGGTTCCCGGAGCAGTACTTC
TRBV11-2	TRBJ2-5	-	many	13	CASSLHRQETQYF	TGTGCCAGCAGCTTACACCGACAAGAGACCCAGTACTTC
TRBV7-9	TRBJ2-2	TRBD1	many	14	CASSPGTGTGELFF	TGTGCCAGCAGCCCCGGGACAGGGACCGGGGAGCTGTTTTTT
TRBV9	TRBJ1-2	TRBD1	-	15	CASSSYLIPGQSYTF	TGTGCCAGCAGCTCGTACCTTATTCCGGGACAGTCCTACACCTTC
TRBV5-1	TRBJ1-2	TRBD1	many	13	CASSADRVDGYTF	TGCGCCAGCAGCGCGGACAGGGTAGATGGCTACACCTTC
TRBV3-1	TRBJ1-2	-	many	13	CASRSRGYYGYTF	TGTGCCAGCAGGTCTAGAGGCTACTATGGCTACACCTTC
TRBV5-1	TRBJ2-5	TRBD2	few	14	CASSLELAGMTQYF	TGCGCCAGCAGCCTGGAACTAGCGGGAATGACCCAGTACTTC
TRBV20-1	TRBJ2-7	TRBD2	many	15	CSAPRLAGIAYEQYF	TGCAGTGCCCCCCGGCTAGCGGGCATCGCCTACGAGCAGTACTTC
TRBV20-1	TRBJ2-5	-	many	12	CSATRPEETQYF	TGCAGTGCTACCCGACCGGAAGAGACCCAGTACTTC
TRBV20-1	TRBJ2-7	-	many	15	CSARDLWRSSYEQYF	TGCAGTGCTAGAGATCTCTGGCGGTCCAGCTACGAGCAGTACTTC
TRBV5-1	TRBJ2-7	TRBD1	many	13	CASSPQGLDEQYF	TGCGCCAGCAGCCCACAGGGGTTGGACGAGCAGTACTTC
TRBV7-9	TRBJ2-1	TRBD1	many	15	CASSPWDRGVNEQFF	TGTGCCAGCAGCCCCTGGGACAGGGGGGTCAATGAGCAGTTCTTC
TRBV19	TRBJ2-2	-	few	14	CASSIPIRTGELFF	TGTGCCAGTAGTATCCCTATTCGTACCGGGGAGCTGTTTTTT